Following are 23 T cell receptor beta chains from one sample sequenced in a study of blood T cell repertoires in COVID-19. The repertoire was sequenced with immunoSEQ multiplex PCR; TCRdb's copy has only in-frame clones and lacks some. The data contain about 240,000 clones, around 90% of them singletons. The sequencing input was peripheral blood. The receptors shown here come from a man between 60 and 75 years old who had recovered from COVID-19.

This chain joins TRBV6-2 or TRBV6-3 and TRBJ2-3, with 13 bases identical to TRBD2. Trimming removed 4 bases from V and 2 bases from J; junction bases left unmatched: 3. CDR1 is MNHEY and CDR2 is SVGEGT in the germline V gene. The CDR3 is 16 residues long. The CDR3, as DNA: TGTGCCAGCAGTTGGGGACTAGCGGGGATCACAGATACGCAGTATTTT. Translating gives CASSWGLAGITDTQYF.

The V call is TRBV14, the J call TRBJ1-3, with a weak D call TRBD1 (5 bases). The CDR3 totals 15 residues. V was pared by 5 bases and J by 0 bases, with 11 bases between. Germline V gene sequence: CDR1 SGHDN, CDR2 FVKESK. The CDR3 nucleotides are TGTGCCAGCAGCGTACCAGGGTCCTCTGGAAACACCATATATTTT. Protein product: CASSVPGSSGNTIYF.

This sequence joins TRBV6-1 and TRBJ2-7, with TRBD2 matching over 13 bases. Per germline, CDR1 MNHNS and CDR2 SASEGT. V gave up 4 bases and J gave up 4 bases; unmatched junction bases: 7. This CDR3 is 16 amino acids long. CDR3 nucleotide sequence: TGTGCCAGCAGTGCCTGGACTAGCGGGGGAGGGTACGAGCAGTACGTC. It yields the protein CASSAWTSGGGYEQYV.

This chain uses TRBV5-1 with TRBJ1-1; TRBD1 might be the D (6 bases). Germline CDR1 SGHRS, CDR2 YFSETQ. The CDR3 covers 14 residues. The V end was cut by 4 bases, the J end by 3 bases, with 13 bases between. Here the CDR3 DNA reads TGCGCCAGCAGCCAGACAGGCCGGGACACTGAAGCTTTCTTT. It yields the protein CASSQTGRDTEAFF.

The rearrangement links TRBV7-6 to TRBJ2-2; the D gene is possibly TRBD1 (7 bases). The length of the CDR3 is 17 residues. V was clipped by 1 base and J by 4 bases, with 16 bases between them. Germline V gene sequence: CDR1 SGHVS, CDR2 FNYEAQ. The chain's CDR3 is CASSLGPQGGRTGELFF. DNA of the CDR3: TGTGCCAGCAGCTTAGGGCCTCAGGGGGGCCGCACCGGGGAGCTGTTTTTT.

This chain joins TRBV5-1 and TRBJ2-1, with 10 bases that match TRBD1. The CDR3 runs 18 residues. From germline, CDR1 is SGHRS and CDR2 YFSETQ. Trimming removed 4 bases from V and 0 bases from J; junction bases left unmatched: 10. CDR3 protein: CASSTGTGARSSYNEQFF. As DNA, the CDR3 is TGCGCCAGCAGCACAGGGACAGGGGCACGGAGCTCCTACAATGAGCAGTTCTTC.

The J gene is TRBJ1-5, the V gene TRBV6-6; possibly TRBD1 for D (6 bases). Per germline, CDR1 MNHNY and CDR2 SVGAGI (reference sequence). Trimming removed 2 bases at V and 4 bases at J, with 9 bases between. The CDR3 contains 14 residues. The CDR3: CASSYPGQNQPQHF. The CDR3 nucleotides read TGTGCCAGCAGTTACCCGGGACAAAATCAGCCCCAGCATTTT.

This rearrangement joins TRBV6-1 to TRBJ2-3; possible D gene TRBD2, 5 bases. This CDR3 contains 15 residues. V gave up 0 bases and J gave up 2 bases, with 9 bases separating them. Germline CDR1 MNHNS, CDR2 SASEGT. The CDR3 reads CASSEARVPTDTQYF. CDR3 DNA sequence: TGTGCCAGCAGTGAAGCGCGGGTCCCCACAGATACGCAGTATTTT.

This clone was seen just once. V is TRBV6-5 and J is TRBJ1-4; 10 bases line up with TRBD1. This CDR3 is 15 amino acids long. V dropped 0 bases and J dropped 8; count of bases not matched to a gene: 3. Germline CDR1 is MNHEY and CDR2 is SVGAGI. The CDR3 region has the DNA TGTGCCAGCAGTTACTCGCGGACAGGGGGGGAAAAACTGTTTTTT. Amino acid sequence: CASSYSRTGGEKLFF.

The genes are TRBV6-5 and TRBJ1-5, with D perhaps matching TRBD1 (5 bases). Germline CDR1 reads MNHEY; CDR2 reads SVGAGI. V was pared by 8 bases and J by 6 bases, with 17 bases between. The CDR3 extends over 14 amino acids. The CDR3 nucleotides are TGTGCCAGCTCTGGCGCAGGGCCGACTCAGCCCCAGCATTTT. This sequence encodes CASSGAGPTQPQHF.

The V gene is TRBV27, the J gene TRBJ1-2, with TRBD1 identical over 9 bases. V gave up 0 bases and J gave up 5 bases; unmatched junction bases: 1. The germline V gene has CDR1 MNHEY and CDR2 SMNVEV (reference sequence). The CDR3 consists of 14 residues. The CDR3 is CASSLSGQGYGYTF. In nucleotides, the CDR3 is TGTGCCAGCAGTTTATCGGGACAGGGATATGGCTACACCTTC.

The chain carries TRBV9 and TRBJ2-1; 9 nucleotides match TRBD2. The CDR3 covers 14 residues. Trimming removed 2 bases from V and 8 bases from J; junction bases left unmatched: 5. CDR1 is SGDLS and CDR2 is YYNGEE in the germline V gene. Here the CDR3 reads CASSVGLAGDEQFF. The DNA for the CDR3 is TGTGCCAGCAGCGTGGGTTTAGCGGGGGATGAGCAGTTCTTC.

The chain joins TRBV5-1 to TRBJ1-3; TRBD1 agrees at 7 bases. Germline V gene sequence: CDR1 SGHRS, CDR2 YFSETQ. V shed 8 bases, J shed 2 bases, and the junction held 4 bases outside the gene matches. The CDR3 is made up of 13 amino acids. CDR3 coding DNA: TGCGCCAGTGCCGGACAGGCTGGAAACACCATATATTTT. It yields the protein CASAGQAGNTIYF. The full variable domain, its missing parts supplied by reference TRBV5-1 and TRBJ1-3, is KAGVTQTPRYLIKTRGQQVTLSCSPISGHRSVSWYQQTPGQGLQFLFEYFSETQRNKGNFPGRFSGRQFSNSRSEMNVSTLELGDSALYLCASAGQAGNTIYFGEGSWLTVV.

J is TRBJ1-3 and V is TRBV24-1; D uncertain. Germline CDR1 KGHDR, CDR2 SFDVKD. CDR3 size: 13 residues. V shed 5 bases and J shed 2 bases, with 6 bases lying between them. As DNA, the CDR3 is TGTGCCACCAGTGGGGCACCTGGAAACACCATATATTTT. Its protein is CATSGAPGNTIYF.

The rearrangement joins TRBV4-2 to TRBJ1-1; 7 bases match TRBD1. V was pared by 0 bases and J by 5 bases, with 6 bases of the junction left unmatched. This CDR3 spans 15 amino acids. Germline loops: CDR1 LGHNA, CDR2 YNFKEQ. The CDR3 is CASSQDPRGSTEAFF. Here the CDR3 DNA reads TGTGCCAGCAGCCAAGACCCCAGGGGGTCGACTGAAGCTTTCTTT.

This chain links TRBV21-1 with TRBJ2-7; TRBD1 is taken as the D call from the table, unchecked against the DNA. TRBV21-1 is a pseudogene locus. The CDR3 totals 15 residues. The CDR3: CASSQQGARECEQYV. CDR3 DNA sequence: TGTGCCAGCAGCCAACAGGGGGCGAGAGAATGCGAGCAGTACGTC.

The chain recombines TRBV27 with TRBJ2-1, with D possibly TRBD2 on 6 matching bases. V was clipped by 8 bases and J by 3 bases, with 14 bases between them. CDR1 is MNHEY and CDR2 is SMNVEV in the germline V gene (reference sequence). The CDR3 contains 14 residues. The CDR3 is CASQPGGYYNEQFF. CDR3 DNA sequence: TGTGCCAGCCAACCTGGGGGGTACTACAATGAGCAGTTCTTC.

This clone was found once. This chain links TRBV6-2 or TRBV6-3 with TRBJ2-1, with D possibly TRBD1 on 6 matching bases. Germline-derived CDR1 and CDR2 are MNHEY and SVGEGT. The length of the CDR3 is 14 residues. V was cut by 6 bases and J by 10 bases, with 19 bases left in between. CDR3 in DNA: TGTGCCAGCAGCTGGGGGCTACTTTCTTCCGAGCAGTTCTTC. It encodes CASSWGLLSSEQFF.

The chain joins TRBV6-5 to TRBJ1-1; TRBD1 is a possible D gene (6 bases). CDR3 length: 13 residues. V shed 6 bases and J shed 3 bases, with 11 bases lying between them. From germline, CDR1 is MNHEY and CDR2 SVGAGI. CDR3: CASSRAGDTEAFF. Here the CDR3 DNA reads TGTGCCAGCAGCCGGGCAGGGGACACTGAAGCTTTCTTT.

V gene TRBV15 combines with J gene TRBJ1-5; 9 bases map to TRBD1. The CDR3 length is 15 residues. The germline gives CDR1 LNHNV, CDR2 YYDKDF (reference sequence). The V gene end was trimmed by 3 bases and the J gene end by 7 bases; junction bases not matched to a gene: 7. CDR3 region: CATSSQQGAWQPQHF. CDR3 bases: TGTGCCACCAGCAGTCAACAGGGGGCCTGGCAGCCCCAGCATTTT.

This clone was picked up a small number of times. The CDR3 here is CASSYLAGGGDTQYF. The CDR3 DNA is TGTGCCAGCAGTTACCTAGCGGGGGGGGGAGATACGCAGTATTTT. The chain uses TRBV6-6 and TRBJ2-3; 12 bases line up with TRBD2. Germline assignment: CDR1 MNHNY and CDR2 SVGAGI (reference sequence). The CDR3 spans 15 residues. V lost 2 bases, J lost 5 bases, and 2 bases stayed unmatched.

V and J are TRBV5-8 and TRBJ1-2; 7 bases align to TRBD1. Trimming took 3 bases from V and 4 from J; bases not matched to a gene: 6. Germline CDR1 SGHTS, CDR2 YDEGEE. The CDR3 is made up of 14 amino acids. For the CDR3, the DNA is TGTGCCAGCAGCTCTCAACAGGGGATCTATGGCTACACCTTC. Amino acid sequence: CASSSQQGIYGYTF.

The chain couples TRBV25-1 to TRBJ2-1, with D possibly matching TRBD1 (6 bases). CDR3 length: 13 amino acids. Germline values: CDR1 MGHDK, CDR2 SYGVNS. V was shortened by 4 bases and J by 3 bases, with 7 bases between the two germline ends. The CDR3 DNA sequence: TGTGCCAGCAGTGGGACAGTCTACAATGAGCAGTTCTTC. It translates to CASSGTVYNEQFF.